These T cell receptor beta chains were read from a single sample in a study of blood T cell repertoires in COVID-19. Only in-frame clones appear in the TCRdb table, and some are missing; sequencing was by immunoSEQ multiplex PCR. The data contain hundreds of thousands of clones, approximately 90% of them seen just once; the ten biggest clones take up less than 2.5%. Input material: PBMCs or T cells enriched from blood (not recorded which). The receptors here all came from a young woman who had recovered from COVID-19. Each CDR3 is given with its conserved first and last residue. Fields, in order: clone size, J gene, D gene, V gene, CDR3 DNA, CDR3 protein. A D gene is named only where the DNA matches it firmly. Some rows mark clone size as missing; the rest say once, few, many or name a class of expanded clone.

abundance: -; j_gene: TRBJ2-7; d_gene: TRBD1; v_gene: TRBV29-1; CDR3nt: TGCAGCGTCCCGGGACAGGGCCCCTACGAGCAGTACTTC; CDR3aa: CSVPGQGPYEQYF
abundance: -; j_gene: TRBJ2-2; d_gene: -; v_gene: TRBV11-2; CDR3nt: TGTGCCAGCAGCTTAGTACGGGGAGCTCACACCGGGGAGCTGTTTTTT; CDR3aa: CASSLVRGAHTGELFF
abundance: few; j_gene: TRBJ1-2; d_gene: TRBD1; v_gene: TRBV28; CDR3nt: TGTGCCAGCAGTGAGGGGACAGGTTGGACCTATGGCTACACCTTC; CDR3aa: CASSEGTGWTYGYTF
abundance: -; j_gene: TRBJ2-5; d_gene: -; v_gene: TRBV5-1; CDR3nt: TGCGCCAGCAGCCTTGGCATGGTTGAGACCCAGTACTTC; CDR3aa: CASSLGMVETQYF
abundance: -; j_gene: TRBJ2-2; d_gene: TRBD1; v_gene: TRBV5-6; CDR3nt: TGTGCCAGCAGCTTACCGGGACAGGGGTTTATGAACACCGGGGAGCTGTTTTTT; CDR3aa: CASSLPGQGFMNTGELFF
abundance: -; j_gene: TRBJ1-3; d_gene: TRBD1; v_gene: TRBV2; CDR3nt: TGTGCCAGCAGTTTCCATGGACAGGGGGCGTTAGGAAACACCATATATTTT; CDR3aa: CASSFHGQGALGNTIYF
abundance: -; j_gene: TRBJ1-4; d_gene: -; v_gene: TRBV9; CDR3nt: TGTGCCAGCAGCGCCAGGGATACTAATGAAAAACTGTTTTTT; CDR3aa: CASSARDTNEKLFF
abundance: -; j_gene: TRBJ1-6; d_gene: -; v_gene: TRBV7-2; CDR3nt: TGTGCCAGCAGCCGCCTGCGGGGGATAACTAGGTCCTATAATTCACCCCTCCACTTT; CDR3aa: CASSRLRGITRSYNSPLHF
abundance: -; j_gene: TRBJ1-5; d_gene: -; v_gene: TRBV2; CDR3nt: TGTGCCAGCAGCGACATTACCAATCAGCCCCAGCATTTT; CDR3aa: CASSDITNQPQHF
abundance: -; j_gene: TRBJ1-2; d_gene: -; v_gene: TRBV7-9; CDR3nt: TGTGCCAGCAGCTTAGTGAGGGATCAGGGGCCCTATGGCTACACCTTC; CDR3aa: CASSLVRDQGPYGYTF
abundance: -; j_gene: TRBJ2-1; d_gene: TRBD2; v_gene: TRBV7-2; CDR3nt: TGTGCCAGCAGCAACCTAGGAGCGGGGGGGCCTCATGAGCAGTTCTTC; CDR3aa: CASSNLGAGGPHEQFF
abundance: -; j_gene: TRBJ1-4; d_gene: -; v_gene: TRBV14; CDR3nt: TGTGCCAGCAGCCCCCCCGGGGGATCTAATGAAAAACTGTTTTTT; CDR3aa: CASSPPGGSNEKLFF
abundance: few; j_gene: TRBJ1-5; d_gene: -; v_gene: TRBV2; CDR3nt: TGTGCCAGCAGTAGCCCGGACAGAAAAAATCAGCCCCAGCATTTT; CDR3aa: CASSSPDRKNQPQHF
abundance: -; j_gene: TRBJ2-2; d_gene: -; v_gene: TRBV28; CDR3nt: TGTGCCAGCAGTCAACCCCCCTACAGGGTAAACACCGGGGAGCTGTTTTTT; CDR3aa: CASSQPPYRVNTGELFF
abundance: -; j_gene: TRBJ1-1; d_gene: -; v_gene: TRBV28; CDR3nt: TGTGCCAGTAACAGGGAATCTGAAGCTTTCTTT; CDR3aa: CASNRESEAFF
abundance: -; j_gene: TRBJ1-4; d_gene: -; v_gene: TRBV2; CDR3nt: TGTGCCAGCAGCCAAACCAGGGGATATGAAAAACTGTTTTTT; CDR3aa: CASSQTRGYEKLFF
abundance: -; j_gene: TRBJ1-5; d_gene: -; v_gene: TRBV15; CDR3nt: TGTGCCACCAGCAGAGATTATGAGCCCCAGCATTTT; CDR3aa: CATSRDYEPQHF
abundance: -; j_gene: TRBJ1-6; d_gene: TRBD1; v_gene: TRBV11-2; CDR3nt: TGTGCCAGCAGCTTACCAGGACAGGGTAGGGGAAATTCACCCCTCCACTTT; CDR3aa: CASSLPGQGRGNSPLHF
abundance: -; j_gene: TRBJ1-4; d_gene: TRBD1; v_gene: TRBV6-5; CDR3nt: TGTGCCAGCAGTTCGACAGGGGGCGATGAAAAACTGTTTTTT; CDR3aa: CASSSTGGDEKLFF
abundance: -; j_gene: TRBJ1-4; d_gene: -; v_gene: TRBV3-1/TRBV3-2; CDR3nt: TGTGCCAGCAGCCAAAGGCCGGGACTGTTGGGGGGAGCTGAAAAACTGTTTTTT; CDR3aa: CASSQRPGLLGGAEKLFF
abundance: -; j_gene: TRBJ2-7; d_gene: -; v_gene: TRBV11-3; CDR3nt: TGTGCCAGCAGCCTTCATCCTGCGGACGAGCAGTACTTC; CDR3aa: CASSLHPADEQYF
abundance: -; j_gene: TRBJ2-1; d_gene: TRBD2; v_gene: TRBV19; CDR3nt: TGTGCCAGTGAGAGCGGGGGGTACTCCTACAATGAGCAGTTCTTC; CDR3aa: CASESGGYSYNEQFF
abundance: -; j_gene: TRBJ2-3; d_gene: TRBD2; v_gene: TRBV10-1; CDR3nt: TGCGCCAGCAGTGAAGGACTAGCCCGCACAGATACGCAGTATTTT; CDR3aa: CASSEGLARTDTQYF
abundance: few; j_gene: TRBJ1-5; d_gene: -; v_gene: TRBV6-1; CDR3nt: TGTGCCAGCAGTGACAGGATCAGCAATCAGCCCCAGCATTTT; CDR3aa: CASSDRISNQPQHF
abundance: -; j_gene: TRBJ2-1; d_gene: -; v_gene: TRBV11-2; CDR3nt: TGTGCCAGCAGCTTAGCTTTTCGCGTCGGAGATGAGCAGTTCTTC; CDR3aa: CASSLAFRVGDEQFF
abundance: -; j_gene: TRBJ2-5; d_gene: TRBD2; v_gene: TRBV6-5; CDR3nt: TGTGCCAGCAGTTACGGGACTAGCGGGGTCGGGACCCAGTACTTC; CDR3aa: CASSYGTSGVGTQYF
abundance: -; j_gene: TRBJ1-5; d_gene: -; v_gene: TRBV4-2; CDR3nt: TGTGCCAGCAGCCAAGGTGCCAGGGGTAATCAGCCCCAGCATTTT; CDR3aa: CASSQGARGNQPQHF
abundance: -; j_gene: TRBJ2-1; d_gene: TRBD2; v_gene: TRBV10-2; CDR3nt: TGCGCCAGCACCGGGGGGGCCCGGAATGAGCAGTTCTTC; CDR3aa: CASTGGARNEQFF
abundance: once; j_gene: TRBJ2-2; d_gene: TRBD1; v_gene: TRBV5-8; CDR3nt: TGTGCCAGCAGCTTGTGGCCACAGGGGCCAACGAACACCGGGGAGCTGTTTTTT; CDR3aa: CASSLWPQGPTNTGELFF
abundance: -; j_gene: TRBJ1-2; d_gene: -; v_gene: TRBV4-1; CDR3nt: TGCGCCAGCAGCCAAATTTTGACAGCCGGTAGTACTCATAGCGGCTACACCTTC; CDR3aa: CASSQILTAGSTHSGYTF
abundance: -; j_gene: TRBJ2-1; d_gene: TRBD2; v_gene: TRBV19; CDR3nt: TGTGCCAGTAGTCTCCGACTAGCGGGGGGCAACAATGAGCAGTTCTTC; CDR3aa: CASSLRLAGGNNEQFF
abundance: -; j_gene: TRBJ2-7; d_gene: TRBD2; v_gene: TRBV14; CDR3nt: TGTGCCAGCAGCCAAGGCAAACTAGCGGGAACCGGGGGTGAGCAGTACTTC; CDR3aa: CASSQGKLAGTGGEQYF
abundance: -; j_gene: TRBJ2-3; d_gene: TRBD2; v_gene: TRBV10-3; CDR3nt: TGTGCCATCAGTGGTAATAGCGGGGACAGCACAGATACGCAGTATTTT; CDR3aa: CAISGNSGDSTDTQYF
abundance: -; j_gene: TRBJ2-5; d_gene: TRBD2; v_gene: TRBV11-2; CDR3nt: TGTGCCAGCAGCTTAAGGACTAGCGGGGCCCAAGAGACCCAGTACTTC; CDR3aa: CASSLRTSGAQETQYF
abundance: once; j_gene: TRBJ1-1; d_gene: -; v_gene: TRBV21-1; CDR3nt: TGTGCCAGCAGCAAAGAAGAAGAACGCGACACTGAAGCTTTCTTT; CDR3aa: CASSKEEERDTEAFF
abundance: -; j_gene: TRBJ2-3; d_gene: TRBD2; v_gene: TRBV29-1; CDR3nt: TGCAGCGTTGAATCGGGGGGGAGCACAGATACGCAGTATTTT; CDR3aa: CSVESGGSTDTQYF
abundance: -; j_gene: TRBJ1-1; d_gene: -; v_gene: TRBV6-6; CDR3nt: TGTGCCAGCAGCCCCAGGCAGGGAGGAAGAGTTCCAGAAGCTTTCTTT; CDR3aa: CASSPRQGGRVPEAFF